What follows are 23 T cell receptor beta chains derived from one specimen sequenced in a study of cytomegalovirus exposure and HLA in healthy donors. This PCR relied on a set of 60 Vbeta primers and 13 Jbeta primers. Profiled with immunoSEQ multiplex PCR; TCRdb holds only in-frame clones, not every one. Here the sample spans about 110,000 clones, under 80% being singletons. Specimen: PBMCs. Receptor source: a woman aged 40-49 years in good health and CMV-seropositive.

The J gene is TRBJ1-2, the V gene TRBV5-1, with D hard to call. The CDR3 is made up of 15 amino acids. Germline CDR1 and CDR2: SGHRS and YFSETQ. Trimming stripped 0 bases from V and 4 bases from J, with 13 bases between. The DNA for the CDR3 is TGCGCCAGCAGCTTGGGTGCAGGCCCGTCCTATGGCTACACCTTC. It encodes CASSLGAGPSYGYTF.

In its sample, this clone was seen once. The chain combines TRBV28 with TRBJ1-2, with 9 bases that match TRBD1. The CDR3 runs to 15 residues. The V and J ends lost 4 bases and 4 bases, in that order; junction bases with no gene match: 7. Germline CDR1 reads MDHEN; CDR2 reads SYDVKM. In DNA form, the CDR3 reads TGTGCCAGCAGTTCCGGGACAGGGAGTTTCTATGGCTACACCTTC. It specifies CASSSGTGSFYGYTF.

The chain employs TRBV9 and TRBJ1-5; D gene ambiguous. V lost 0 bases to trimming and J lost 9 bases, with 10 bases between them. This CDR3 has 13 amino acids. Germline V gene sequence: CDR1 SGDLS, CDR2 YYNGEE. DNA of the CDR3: TGTGCCAGCAGCGTAGAGGGAGAGGGGCCCCAGCATTTT. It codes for CASSVEGEGPQHF.

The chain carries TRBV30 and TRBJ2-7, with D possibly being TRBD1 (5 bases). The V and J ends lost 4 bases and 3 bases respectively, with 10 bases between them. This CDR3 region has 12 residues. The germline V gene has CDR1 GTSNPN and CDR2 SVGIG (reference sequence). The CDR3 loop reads CAWTRGFYEQYF. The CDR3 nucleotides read TGTGCCTGGACAAGGGGCTTCTACGAGCAGTACTTC.

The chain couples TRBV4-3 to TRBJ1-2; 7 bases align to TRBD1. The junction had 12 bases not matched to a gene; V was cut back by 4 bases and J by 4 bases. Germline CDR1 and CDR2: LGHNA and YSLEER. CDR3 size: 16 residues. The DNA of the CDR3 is TGCGCCAGCAGCCCCGGGGACAGCCAAGGTATCTATGGCTACACCTTC. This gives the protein CASSPGDSQGIYGYTF.

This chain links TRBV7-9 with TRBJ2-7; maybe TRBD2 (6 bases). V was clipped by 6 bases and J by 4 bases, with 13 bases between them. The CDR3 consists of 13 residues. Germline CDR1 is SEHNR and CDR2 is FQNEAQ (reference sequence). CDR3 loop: CASSRRERYEQYF. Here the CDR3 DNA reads TGTGCCAGCAGTAGGAGGGAACGGTACGAGCAGTACTTC.

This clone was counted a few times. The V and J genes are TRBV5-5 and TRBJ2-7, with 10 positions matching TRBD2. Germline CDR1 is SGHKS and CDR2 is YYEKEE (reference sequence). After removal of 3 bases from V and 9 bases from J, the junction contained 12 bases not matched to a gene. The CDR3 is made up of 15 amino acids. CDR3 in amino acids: CASSWGGTSVMGQYF. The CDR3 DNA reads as TGTGCCAGCAGCTGGGGGGGGACTAGCGTGATGGGGCAGTACTTC.

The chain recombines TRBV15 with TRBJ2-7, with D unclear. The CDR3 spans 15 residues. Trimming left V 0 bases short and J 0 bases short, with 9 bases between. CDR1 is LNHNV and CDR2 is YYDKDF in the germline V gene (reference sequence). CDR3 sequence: CATSREIQISYEQYF. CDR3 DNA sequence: TGTGCCACCAGCAGAGAAATACAGATCTCCTACGAGCAGTACTTC.

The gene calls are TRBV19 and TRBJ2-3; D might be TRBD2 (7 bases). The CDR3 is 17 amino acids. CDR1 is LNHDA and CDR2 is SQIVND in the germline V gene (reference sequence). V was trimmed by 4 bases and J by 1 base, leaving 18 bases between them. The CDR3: CASSSSGGYFGTDTQYF. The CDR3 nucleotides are TGTGCCAGTAGTAGTTCGGGGGGCTACTTCGGCACAGATACGCAGTATTTT. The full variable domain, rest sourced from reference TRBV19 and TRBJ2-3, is DGGITQSPKYLFRKEGQNVTLSCEQNLNHDAMYWYRQDPGQGLRLIYYSQIVNDFQKGDIAEGYSVSREKKESFPLTVTSAQKNPTAFYLCASSSSGGYFGTDTQYFGPGTRLTVL.

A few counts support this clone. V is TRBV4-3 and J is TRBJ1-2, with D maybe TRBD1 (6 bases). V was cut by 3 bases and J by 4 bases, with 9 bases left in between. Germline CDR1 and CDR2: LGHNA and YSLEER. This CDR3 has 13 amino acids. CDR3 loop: CASSQDSLYGYTF. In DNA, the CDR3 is TGCGCCAGCAGCCAGGACAGCCTCTATGGCTACACCTTC.

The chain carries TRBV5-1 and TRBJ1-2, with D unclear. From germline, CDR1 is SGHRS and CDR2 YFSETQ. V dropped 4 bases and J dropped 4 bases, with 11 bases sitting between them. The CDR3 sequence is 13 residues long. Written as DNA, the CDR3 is TGCGCCAGCAGCGAGGGTTTGAGCTATGGCTACACCTTC. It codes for CASSEGLSYGYTF.

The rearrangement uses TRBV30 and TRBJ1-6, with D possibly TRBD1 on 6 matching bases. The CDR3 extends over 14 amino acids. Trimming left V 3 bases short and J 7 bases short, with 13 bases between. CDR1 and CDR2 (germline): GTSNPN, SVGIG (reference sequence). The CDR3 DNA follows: TGTGCCTGGAGCAACAGGGTGGGGAATTCACCCCTCCACTTT. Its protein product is CAWSNRVGNSPLHF.

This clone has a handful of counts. CDR3 sequence (DNA): TGTGCCAGCAGTTACAGGGGGCTCTATGGCTACACCTTC. This codes for CASSYRGLYGYTF. The gene calls are TRBV6-5 and TRBJ1-2, with 7 positions matching TRBD1. The germline CDR1 and CDR2 sequences are MNHEY and SVGAGI. The CDR3 sequence is 13 residues long. V gave up 2 bases and J gave up 4 bases; unmatched junction bases: 1.

CDR3 nucleotides: TGCAGTGCAACCGGGACTCGGCAGTACTTC. This sequence encodes CSATGTRQYF. The chain carries TRBV20-1 and TRBJ2-7; perhaps TRBD2 as D (6 bases). Germline CDR1 is DFQATT and CDR2 is SNEGSKA (reference sequence). Deletions cut 6 bases from V and 9 bases from J, with 12 bases between. This CDR3 contains 10 residues.

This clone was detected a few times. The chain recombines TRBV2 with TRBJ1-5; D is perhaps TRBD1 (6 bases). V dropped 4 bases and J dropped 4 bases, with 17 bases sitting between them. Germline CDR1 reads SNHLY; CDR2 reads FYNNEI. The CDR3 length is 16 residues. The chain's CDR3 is CASSGLQAGDNQPQHF. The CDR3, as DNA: TGTGCCAGCAGTGGGCTCCAGGCAGGGGATAATCAGCCCCAGCATTTT.

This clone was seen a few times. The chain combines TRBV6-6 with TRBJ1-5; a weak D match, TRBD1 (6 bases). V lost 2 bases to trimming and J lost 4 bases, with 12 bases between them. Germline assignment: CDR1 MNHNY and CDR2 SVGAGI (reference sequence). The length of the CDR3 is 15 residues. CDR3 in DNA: TGTGCCAGCAGTTACGGGGGCGCGGGTAATCAGCCCCAGCATTTT. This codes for CASSYGGAGNQPQHF.

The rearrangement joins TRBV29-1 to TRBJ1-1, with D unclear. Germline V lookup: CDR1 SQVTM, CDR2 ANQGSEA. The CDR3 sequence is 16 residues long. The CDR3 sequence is CMRVEGLRFVNTEAFF. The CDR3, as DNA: TGCATGCGGGTGGAAGGCCTCCGATTTGTGAACACTGAAGCTTTCTTT. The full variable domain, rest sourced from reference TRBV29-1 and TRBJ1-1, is SAVISQKPSRDICQRGTSLTIQCQVDSQVTMMFWYRQQPGQSLTLIATANQGSEATYESGFVIDKFPISRPNLTFSTLTVSNMSPEDSSIYLCMRVEGLRFVNTEAFFGQGTRLTVV.

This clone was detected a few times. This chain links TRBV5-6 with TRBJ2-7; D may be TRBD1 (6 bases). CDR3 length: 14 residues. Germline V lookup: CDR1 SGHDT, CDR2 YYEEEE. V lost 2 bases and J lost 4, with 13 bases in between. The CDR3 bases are TGTGCCAGCAGCTTAACCGGGACACTTTACGAGCAGTACTTC. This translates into CASSLTGTLYEQYF.

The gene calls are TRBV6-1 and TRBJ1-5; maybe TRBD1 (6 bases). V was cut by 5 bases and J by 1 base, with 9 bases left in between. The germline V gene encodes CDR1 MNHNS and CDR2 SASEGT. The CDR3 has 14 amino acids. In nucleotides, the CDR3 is TGTGCCAGCAGTCTCCAGGGGAGCAATCAGCCCCAGCATTTT. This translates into CASSLQGSNQPQHF.

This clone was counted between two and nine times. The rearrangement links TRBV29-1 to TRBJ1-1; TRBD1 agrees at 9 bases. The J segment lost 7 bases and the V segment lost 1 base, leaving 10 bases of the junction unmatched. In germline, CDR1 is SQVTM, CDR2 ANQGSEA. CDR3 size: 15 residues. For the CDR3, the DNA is TGCAGCGTTGAAGCGCCGGGACAGGGTCGCGTTGAAGCTTTCTTT. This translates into CSVEAPGQGRVEAFF.

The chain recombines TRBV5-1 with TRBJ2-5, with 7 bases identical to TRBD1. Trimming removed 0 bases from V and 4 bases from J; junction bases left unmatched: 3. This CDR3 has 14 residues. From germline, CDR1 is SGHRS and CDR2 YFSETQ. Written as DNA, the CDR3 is TGCGCCAGCAGCTTGGCCGGGACAGCAGAGACCCAGTACTTC. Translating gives CASSLAGTAETQYF. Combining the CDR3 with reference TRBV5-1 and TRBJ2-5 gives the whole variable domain KAGVTQTPRYLIKTRGQQVTLSCSPISGHRSVSWYQQTPGQGLQFLFEYFSETQRNKGNFPGRFSGRQFSNSRSEMNVSTLELGDSALYLCASSLAGTAETQYFGPGTRLLVL.

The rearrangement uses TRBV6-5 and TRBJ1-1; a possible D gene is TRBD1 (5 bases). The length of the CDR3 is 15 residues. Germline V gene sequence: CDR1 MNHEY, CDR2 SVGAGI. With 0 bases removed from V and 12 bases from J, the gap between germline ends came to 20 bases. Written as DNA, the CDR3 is TGTGCCAGCAGTTACTCGGGGCGAGTCTCCCGCGCCACTTTCTTT. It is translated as CASSYSGRVSRATFF.

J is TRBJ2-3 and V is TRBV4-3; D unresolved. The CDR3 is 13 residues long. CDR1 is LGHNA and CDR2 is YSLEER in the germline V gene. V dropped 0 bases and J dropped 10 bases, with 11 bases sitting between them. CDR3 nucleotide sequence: TGCGCCAGCAGCCAAGATTATAAGTCGGCGCAGTATTTT. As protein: CASSQDYKSAQYF.